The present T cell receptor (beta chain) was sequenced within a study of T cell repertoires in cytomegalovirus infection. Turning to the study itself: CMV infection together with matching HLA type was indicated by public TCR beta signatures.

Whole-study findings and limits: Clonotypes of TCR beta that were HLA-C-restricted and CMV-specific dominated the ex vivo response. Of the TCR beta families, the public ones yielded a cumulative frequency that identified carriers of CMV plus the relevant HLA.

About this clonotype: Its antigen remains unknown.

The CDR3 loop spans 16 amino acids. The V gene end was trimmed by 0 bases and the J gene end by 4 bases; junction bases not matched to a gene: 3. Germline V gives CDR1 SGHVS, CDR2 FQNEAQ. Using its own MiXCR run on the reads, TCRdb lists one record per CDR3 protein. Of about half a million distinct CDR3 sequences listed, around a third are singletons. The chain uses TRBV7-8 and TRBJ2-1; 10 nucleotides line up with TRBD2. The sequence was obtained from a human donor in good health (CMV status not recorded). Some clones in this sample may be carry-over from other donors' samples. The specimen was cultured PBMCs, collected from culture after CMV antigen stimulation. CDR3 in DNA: TGTGCCAGCAGCTTAGCAGCGGGAGGGACTTACAATGAGCAGTTCTTC. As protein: CASSLAAGGTYNEQFF.